Listed here are 28 T cell receptor beta chains from one sample, sequenced in a study of shared clonotypes between healthy human individuals. Data came from immunoSEQ multiplex PCR; TCRdb stores just in-frame clones and leaves some out. This table holds approximately 2.1 million clones, more than 80% found once. Specimen: naive CD4+ T cells from PBMCs. Stated subset: CD45RA+ positively selected. These receptors all come from a man younger than 35 in good health. Some clones in this sample may be carry-over from other donors' samples.

This clone is a singleton in its sample. The chain carries TRBV5-1 and TRBJ1-1, with TRBD1 matching over 9 bases. CDR1 SGHRS and CDR2 YFSETQ come from the germline V gene. CDR3 length equals 15 residues. The trim removed 4 bases at V and 4 bases at J, leaving 8 bases unmatched. CDR3 coding DNA: TGCGCCAGCAGCCCAGGACAGGGGAGGCTCACTGAAGCTTTCTTT. It yields the protein CASSPGQGRLTEAFF. The whole variable domain, filled in from reference TRBV5-1 and TRBJ1-1, reads KAGVTQTPRYLIKTRGQQVTLSCSPISGHRSVSWYQQTPGQGLQFLFEYFSETQRNKGNFPGRFSGRQFSNSRSEMNVSTLELGDSALYLCASSPGQGRLTEAFFGQGTRLTVV.

V usage is TRBV19 and J usage is TRBJ1-2; D is perhaps TRBD1 (5 bases). Germline assignment: CDR1 LNHDA and CDR2 SQIVND (reference sequence). Trimming shortened V by 5 bases and J by 4 bases, and 11 bases separated the two germline ends. The CDR3 covers 13 residues. CDR3 loop: CASSRDSGYGYTF. The CDR3 DNA follows: TGTGCCAGTAGTCGTGACAGCGGCTATGGCTACACCTTC.

As for this clone: This CDR3 is also generated by other DNA sequences in the sample. V is TRBV29-1 and J is TRBJ2-7; D is undetermined. CDR1 is SQVTM and CDR2 is ANQGSEA in the germline V gene. V gave up 4 bases and J gave up 1 base, with 8 bases separating them. CDR3 length equals 12 residues. The CDR3 region has the DNA TGCAGCGTTGCCCTGGGTTCCTACGAGCAGTACTTC. This sequence encodes CSVALGSYEQYF.

Only one count was recorded for this clone. This chain uses TRBV2 with TRBJ2-7; the match to TRBD2 covers 10 bases. The V gene's germline CDR1 is SNHLY and CDR2 FYNNEI. Germline trimming cut 3 bases from V and 2 bases from J; bases unmatched to any gene: 4. The CDR3 runs to 15 residues. CDR3 protein: CASSDIAGGPYEQYF. The CDR3 DNA follows: TGTGCCAGCAGTGATATAGCGGGAGGACCCTACGAGCAGTACTTC.

The V gene is TRBV30, the J gene TRBJ2-5; 9 nucleotides line up with TRBD2. Per germline, CDR1 GTSNPN and CDR2 SVGIG (reference sequence). CDR3 length equals 13 residues. The J segment lost 9 bases and the V segment lost 3 bases, leaving 8 bases of the junction unmatched. CDR3 loop: CAWSALEREAQYF. The DNA for the CDR3 is TGTGCCTGGAGCGCCCTCGAGCGGGAGGCCCAGTACTTC.

The CDR3 sequence: CSVERQTNNEQFF. CDR3 nucleotide sequence: TGCAGCGTTGAACGGCAAACCAACAATGAGCAGTTCTTC. The chain joins TRBV29-1 to TRBJ2-1; D is uncertain. Germline CDR1 and CDR2: SQVTM and ANQGSEA. CDR3 length: 13 residues. V shed 2 bases and J shed 5 bases, with 10 bases lying between them.

This chain joins TRBV7-2 and TRBJ2-1; maybe TRBD2 (5 bases). The CDR3 has 12 amino acids. Trimming pared 5 bases from V and 8 bases from J, leaving 10 bases between. Looked up from germline, CDR1 is SGHTA and CDR2 is FQGNSA. CDR3 residues: CASSPTGYEQFF. The CDR3 nucleotides read TGTGCCAGCAGCCCAACGGGGTATGAGCAGTTCTTC.

This chain joins TRBV7-9 and TRBJ1-1; D is uncertain. Between the trimmed V and J ends, which lost 8 bases and 1 base, there was a span of 17 bases. This CDR3 is 15 amino acids long. Germline V gene sequence: CDR1 SEHNR, CDR2 FQNEAQ (reference sequence). The CDR3 nucleotides read TGTGCCAGCGGCCGACGGGTGGACGGGAACACTGAAGCTTTCTTT. Its translation is CASGRRVDGNTEAFF.

The chain has TRBV11-2 and TRBJ2-1; no firm D call. The germline V gene encodes CDR1 SGHAT and CDR2 FQNNGV. The CDR3 runs 12 residues. The V and J ends lost 3 bases and 10 bases respectively, with 10 bases between them. The CDR3, as DNA: TGTGCCAGCAGCTTGGAGTCCGGAGAGCAGTTCTTC. It specifies CASSLESGEQFF.

This chain connects TRBV28 to TRBJ1-5; no definite D call. The V and J ends lost 7 bases and 2 bases respectively, with 12 bases between them. This CDR3 has 14 residues. Germline V CDR1 and CDR2: MDHEN, SYDVKM. The chain's CDR3 is CASNTLGGNQPQHF. CDR3 in DNA: TGTGCCAGCAACACCCTCGGGGGCAATCAGCCCCAGCATTTT.

The CDR3 DNA sequence: TGTGCCAGCAGCCACCGACTAGCGGAATACAACCGAAATCTCTCCTACGAGCAGTACTTC. Translation: CASSHRLAEYNRNLSYEQYF. The J gene is TRBJ2-7, the V gene TRBV5-4; TRBD2 agrees at 9 bases. Germline CDR1 and CDR2: SGHNT and YYREEE (reference sequence). Trimming cost V 4 bases and J 0 bases; bases outside gene matches: 20. The CDR3 runs to 20 residues.

The chain couples TRBV6-5 to TRBJ1-2, with D hard to call. The CDR3 length is 14 residues. Germline CDR1 reads MNHEY; CDR2 reads SVGAGI. With 7 bases removed from V and 6 bases from J, the gap between germline ends came to 18 bases. CDR3 DNA: TGTGCCAGCACTTCCCCCCCTCGGGTCGATGGCTACACCTTC. It yields the protein CASTSPPRVDGYTF.

Concerning this clone itself: Other DNA sequences in the same sample also yield this CDR3. The chain uses TRBV6-5 and TRBJ2-7; 13 nucleotides line up with TRBD2. Germline V gene data show CDR1 as MNHEY and CDR2 as SVGAGI. V shed 5 bases and J 0 bases; nucleotides not matched to a gene: 1. The CDR3 contains 15 residues. CDR3 residues: CASSRLAGGSYEQYF. DNA of the CDR3: TGTGCCAGCAGTCGACTAGCGGGAGGCTCCTACGAGCAGTACTTC.

This clone was seen a few times. The rearrangement joins TRBV4-1 to TRBJ1-5; D call uncertain. Trimming took off 4 bases at V and 0 bases at J, with 10 bases between the two ends. Germline V gene data show CDR1 as MGHRA and CDR2 as YSYEKL. This CDR3 has 15 residues. The CDR3 nucleotides read TGCGCCAGCAGCCTGACACAGACTAGCAATCAGCCCCAGCATTTT. Translating gives CASSLTQTSNQPQHF.

The rearrangement uses TRBV10-3 and TRBJ2-5; 9 bases agree with TRBD2. The V segment lost 6 bases and the J segment 5 bases; nucleotides outside the gene matches: 4. CDR1 ENHRY and CDR2 SYGVKD come from the germline V gene. The CDR3 covers 13 residues. CDR3 coding DNA: TGTGCCATCAGAGGAGGACTAGCGGAGACCCAGTACTTC. This sequence encodes CAIRGGLAETQYF.

CDR3 bases: TGTGCCAGTAGTTTCCCCGGGATCTCCTATGGCTACACCTTC. Its protein product is CASSFPGISYGYTF. V usage is TRBV19 and J usage is TRBJ1-2; D ambiguous. The germline V and J ends were trimmed by 5 bases and 4 bases, with 14 bases remaining between them. From germline, CDR1 is LNHDA and CDR2 SQIVND (reference sequence). This CDR3 comprises 14 residues.

The chain carries TRBV7-2 and TRBJ2-7, with D possibly being TRBD2 (5 bases). Trimming shortened V by 2 bases and J by 5 bases, and 13 bases separated the two germline ends. The CDR3 spans 14 residues. Germline-derived CDR1 and CDR2 are SGHTA and FQGNSA. The CDR3 reads CASSLIRSGNEQYF. CDR3 DNA: TGTGCCAGCAGCTTAATACGATCGGGGAACGAGCAGTACTTC. Full variable domain (remainder filled in from reference TRBV7-2 and TRBJ2-7): GAGVSQSPSNKVTEKGKDVELRCDPISGHTALYWYRQSLGQGLEFLIYFQGNSAPDKSGLPSDRFSAERTGGSVSTLTIQRTQQEDSAVYLCASSLIRSGNEQYFGPGTRLTVT.

This chain links TRBV14 with TRBJ2-3, with TRBD2 matching 10 bases. V shed 0 bases and J 3 bases; nucleotides not matched to a gene: 12. This CDR3 has 19 residues. Germline V CDR1 and CDR2: SGHDN, FVKESK. CDR3: CASSQDIGLAAQGTDTQYF. In DNA, the CDR3 is TGTGCCAGCAGCCAAGATATTGGACTAGCGGCCCAGGGTACAGATACGCAGTATTTT.

CDR3 residues: CASSLDRGSSYEQYF. The CDR3 DNA follows: TGTGCCAGCAGCTTAGACAGGGGGTCTTCCTACGAGCAGTACTTC. The chain couples TRBV7-6 to TRBJ2-7; the match to TRBD1 covers 8 bases. Losses at the gene ends were 1 base for V and 1 base for J; bases not matched to a gene: 3. The germline V gene has CDR1 SGHVS and CDR2 FNYEAQ. The CDR3 extends over 15 amino acids.

CDR3 amino acids: CASSLSPGRQGDSLDTEAFF. The CDR3 nucleotides are TGTGCCAGCAGTTTATCCCCCGGCAGACAGGGGGATAGTTTGGACACTGAAGCTTTCTTT. The chain combines TRBV27 with TRBJ1-1, with 9 bases matching TRBD1. V shed 0 bases, J shed 3 bases, and the junction held 17 bases outside the gene matches. Germline loops: CDR1 MNHEY, CDR2 SMNVEV (reference sequence). The CDR3 contains 20 residues.

The rearrangement joins TRBV7-2 to TRBJ2-1; D gene uncertain. Trimming pared 3 bases from V and 5 bases from J, leaving 11 bases between. This CDR3 is built from 14 residues. Germline lookup yields CDR1 SGHTA and CDR2 FQGNSA. CDR3 nucleotides: TGTGCCAGCAGCTTCGTCGCTTGGGACAATGAGCAGTTCTTC. Its translation: CASSFVAWDNEQFF.

The chain links TRBV7-9 to TRBJ2-3; the match to TRBD1 covers 8 bases. Germline trimming cut 4 bases from V and 4 bases from J; bases unmatched to any gene: 4. This CDR3 is built from 14 residues. CDR1 and CDR2 from the germline V gene are SEHNR and FQNEAQ (reference sequence). In nucleotides, the CDR3 is TGTGCCAGCAGCTCCTCACAGGGGGCAGATACGCAGTATTTT. This encodes CASSSSQGADTQYF.

V and J are TRBV6-5 and TRBJ1-4; no firm D call. Between the trimmed V and J ends, which lost 4 bases and 7 bases, there was a span of 13 bases. The CDR3 has 14 amino acids. Germline CDR1 reads MNHEY; CDR2 reads SVGAGI. The CDR3 DNA sequence: TGTGCCAGCAGTTCCCCGGGATTTGGTGAAAAACTGTTTTTT. It is translated as CASSSPGFGEKLFF.

J is TRBJ2-2 and V is TRBV28; D gene uncertain. CDR1 and CDR2 from the germline V gene are MDHEN and SYDVKM. CDR3 length equals 13 residues. V lost 4 bases and J lost 1, with 4 bases in between. The CDR3 reads CASSWGNTGELFF. As DNA, the CDR3 is TGTGCCAGCAGTTGGGGGAACACCGGGGAGCTGTTTTTT.

The chain joins TRBV7-3 to TRBJ2-1; D is perhaps TRBD2 (6 bases). The CDR3 covers 14 residues. Trimming stripped 3 bases from V and 2 bases from J, with 8 bases between. Germline V gene data show CDR1 as SGHTA and CDR2 as FQGTGA. As DNA, the CDR3 is TGTGCCAGCAGCTTCACGGGGGCCTACAATGAGCAGTTCTTC. Amino acids: CASSFTGAYNEQFF.

The rearrangement uses TRBV7-9 and TRBJ2-1; D possibly corresponds to TRBD2 (5 bases). The CDR3 loop spans 14 amino acids. Germline CDR1 is SEHNR and CDR2 is FQNEAQ (reference sequence). V was pared by 5 bases and J by 4 bases, with 12 bases between. CDR3 in amino acids: CASSQYSAYNEQFF. CDR3 coding DNA: TGTGCCAGCAGCCAATATAGCGCTTACAATGAGCAGTTCTTC.

This chain joins TRBV9 and TRBJ2-1; D is unclear. Between the trimmed V and J ends, which lost 3 bases and 0 bases, there was a span of 10 bases. This CDR3 is built from 15 residues. The germline V gene encodes CDR1 SGDLS and CDR2 YYNGEE. CDR3 nucleotides: TGTGCCAGCAGCGCGGACCCCGGCTCCTACAATGAGCAGTTCTTC. Protein sequence: CASSADPGSYNEQFF. The whole variable domain, filled in from reference TRBV9 and TRBJ2-1, reads DSGVTQTPKHLITATGQRVTLRCSPRSGDLSVYWYQQSLDQGLQFLIQYYNGEERAKGNILERFSAQQFPDLHSELNLSSLELGDSALYFCASSADPGSYNEQFFGPGTRLTVL.

This chain connects TRBV6-5 to TRBJ2-1; perhaps TRBD2 as D (6 bases). The germline V and J ends were trimmed by 7 bases and 6 bases, with 19 bases remaining between them. Germline CDR1 and CDR2: MNHEY and SVGAGI. The CDR3 spans 15 residues. The CDR3 spells CASTPPGEYSNEQFF. The CDR3 region has the DNA TGTGCCAGCACCCCCCCGGGGGAATACAGCAATGAGCAGTTCTTC.